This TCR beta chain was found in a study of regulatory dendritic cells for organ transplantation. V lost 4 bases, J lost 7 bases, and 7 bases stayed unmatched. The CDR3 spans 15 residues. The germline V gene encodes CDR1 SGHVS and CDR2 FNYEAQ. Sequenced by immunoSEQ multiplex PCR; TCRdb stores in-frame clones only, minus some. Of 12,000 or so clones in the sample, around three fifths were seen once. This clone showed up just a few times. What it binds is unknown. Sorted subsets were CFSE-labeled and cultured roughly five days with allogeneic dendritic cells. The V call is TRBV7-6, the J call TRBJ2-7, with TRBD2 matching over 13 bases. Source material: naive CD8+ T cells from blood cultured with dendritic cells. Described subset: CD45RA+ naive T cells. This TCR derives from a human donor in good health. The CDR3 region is CASSYGLAGAGEQYF. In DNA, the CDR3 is TGTGCCAGCAGCTATGGACTAGCGGGGGCGGGGGAGCAGTACTTC.